Reported below is one TCR beta chain. Clones were sequenced by immunoSEQ multiplex PCR, and TCRdb holds only the in-frame ones, with some missing. Among 30,000 to 40,000 clones listed, roughly 79% were seen once. The data are from a study of OX40 agonist ivuxolimab in advanced cancers. Study as a whole: Ivuxolimab is a fully human IgG2 antibody that activates OX40 (CD134). Cancers in dose escalation were hepatocellular, melanoma, renal cell and head and neck.

Sequencing used CD4+ or CD8+ T cells sorted from blood, obtained in a trial of the OX40 agonist ivuxolimab. The receptor's source is an adult with an advanced solid tumor such as melanoma, head and neck, liver or kidney cancer.

CDR3 sequence (DNA): TGTGCCAGCAGATTCGGGGGTCGGTACAATGAGCAGTTCTTC. Protein: CASRFGGRYNEQFF. The chain couples TRBV28 to TRBJ2-1, with D possibly TRBD2 on 6 matching bases. The germline V gene encodes CDR1 MDHEN and CDR2 SYDVKM. V lost 6 bases and J 4 bases, leaving 13 bases between the germline ends. The CDR3 runs to 14 residues.